This T cell receptor beta chain appears in the sequencing data of a study of T cells in Graves' hyperthyroidism and ophthalmopathy. Stable Graves' hyperthyroidism meant no ophthalmopathy progression within 18 months. Hyperthyroidism, newly diagnosed and lasting under 2 months, affected patients aged 18 to 65. Fresh peripheral blood, under 13 ml, yielded the PBMCs. This CDR3 is built from 17 residues. The V segment lost 5 bases and the J segment 5 bases; nucleotides outside the gene matches: 13. Germline V gene sequence: CDR1 SGHAT, CDR2 FQNNGV. Amplification of TCR beta CDR3 regions was performed using RNA transcripts as template. Initially, a first-round RT-PCR of the TCR CDR3 employed the HTBI primer set. In TCRdb, the multiplex PCR reads were re-called with MiXCR into one record per CDR3 protein. Of roughly 710,000 distinct CDR3 sequences in the sample, around 40% were seen once.

The rearrangement joins TRBV11-2 to TRBJ2-2, with 8 bases lining up with TRBD2. The receptor's source is a woman in her forties with Graves' hyperthyroidism. The sample comprised blood. The CDR3 bases are TGTGCCAGCAGCCCAATCCACGGGAGGGCCCGGACCGGGGAGCTGTTTTTT. Amino acids: CASSPIHGRARTGELFF.